This note documents a single TCR beta chain sequence. Its antigen is undetermined. Prepared TCR beta cDNA libraries contained unique molecular identifiers. TCRdb reprocessed the PCR reads via MiXCR and lists one record per CDR3 protein. The table includes hundreds of thousands of distinct CDR3 sequences, around 64% detected once. These data come from a study of post-analysis software for immune sequencing data. Broader study findings: There were five or six TRBV segments more frequent in patients than controls, and TRBV5-6, TRBV5-1 and TRBV20-1 were among them.

Per germline, CDR1 SQVTM and CDR2 ANQGSEA. The CDR3 loop spans 12 amino acids. V shed 3 bases and J shed 4 bases, with 9 bases lying between them. Sequencing was carried out using blood. V and J are TRBV29-1 and TRBJ1-2; D is unclear. The clonotype was recovered from a girl under 10 years old with multiple sclerosis. The CDR3, as DNA: TGCAGCGTTGAGACGGATGGCTATGGCTACACCTTC. Translation: CSVETDGYGYTF.